Following are 25 T cell receptor beta chains from one sample sequenced in a study of molecular identifiers for immune sequencing clone quantification. A single record per CDR3 protein comes from TCRdb applying MiXCR to the PCR reads. The sample lists nearly 8,500 distinct CDR3 sequences; 33% were seen once. Source material: naive CD8+ T cells from blood, with Jurkat cell RNA spiked in. Subset specified: FACS-sorted CD8+CD4-CCR7+CD45RA+ naive T cells. The receptors were sampled from a human donor in good health. Some libraries in this study had Jurkat cell RNA spiked in.

About this clonotype itself: One junction end disagrees with the germline gene, perhaps due to a read error. CDR3 amino acids: CASSFSGDEQYF. The DNA for the CDR3 is TGTGCCAGCAGCTTTTCAGGGGACGAGCAGTACTTC. The V and J genes are TRBV5-3 and TRBJ2-7; maybe TRBD1 (6 bases). TRBV5-3 is placed among ORFs of uncertain function. CDR3 length: 12 amino acids.

The chain employs TRBV12-3 or TRBV12-4 and TRBJ2-3; 8 bases line up with TRBD2. CDR3 length equals 14 residues. Losses at the gene ends were 5 bases for V and 7 bases for J; bases not matched to a gene: 8. As DNA, the CDR3 is TGTGCCAGCAGTGGGACTAGATTCGGGTATACGCAGTATTTT. Translation: CASSGTRFGYTQYF.

The chain links TRBV12-3 or TRBV12-4 to TRBJ1-5; tentatively, D is TRBD1 (5 bases). This CDR3 comprises 14 residues. V shed 5 bases and J shed 2 bases, with 10 bases lying between them. The DNA for the CDR3 is TGTGCCAGCAGTCTCCGGGACGGCAATCAGCCCCAGCATTTT. Amino acids: CASSLRDGNQPQHF.

The chain has TRBV10-2 and TRBJ2-1, with 8 positions matching TRBD2. This CDR3 contains 16 residues. V gave up 2 bases and J gave up 3 bases; unmatched junction bases: 6. Per germline, CDR1 WSHSY and CDR2 SAAADI. In DNA form, the CDR3 reads TGCGCCAGCAGTGAGGGCCCGGGAGGGGGCTACAATGAGCAGTTCTTC. Protein: CASSEGPGGGYNEQFF.

Here the CDR3 reads CASSYRVTPLEETQYF. In DNA, the CDR3 is TGTGCCAGCAGTTACCGAGTCACCCCGCTGGAAGAGACCCAGTACTTC. This chain links TRBV6-2 or TRBV6-3 with TRBJ2-5; the D is unclear. The ends were cut back, 2 bases at V and 3 bases at J, with 16 bases in the middle. The V gene's germline CDR1 is MNHEY and CDR2 SVGEGT. The CDR3 sequence is 16 residues long.

Worth noting for this clonotype: Since a much larger clone is just one base distant, this may be a read error. The chain is built from TRBV29-1 and TRBJ2-3; the D is unclear. Germline assignment: CDR1 SQVTM and CDR2 ANQGSEA. This CDR3 contains 10 residues. CDR3 sequence: CSVDTDAQYF. In DNA form, the CDR3 reads TGCAGCGTTGACACAGATGCGCAGTATTTT.

This clonotype occurred a few times. The chain combines TRBV11-2 with TRBJ2-1, with D possibly TRBD1 on 5 matching bases. Trimming cost V 2 bases and J 4 bases, with 9 bases left between them. This CDR3 is built from 14 residues. Germline loops: CDR1 SGHAT, CDR2 FQNNGV. CDR3 nucleotides: TGTGCCAGCAGCTTACAGGGTGCATACAATGAGCAGTTCTTC. It is translated as CASSLQGAYNEQFF.

The J gene is TRBJ2-1, the V gene TRBV28; D not resolved. Trimming took off 4 bases at V and 0 bases at J, with 10 bases between the two ends. CDR3 length: 15 amino acids. Germline V gene lookup returns CDR1 MDHEN and CDR2 SYDVKM. The CDR3 nucleotides are TGTGCCAGCAGTTCCTCCCTGTACTCCTACAATGAGCAGTTCTTC. Residues: CASSSSLYSYNEQFF.

This clonotype is classed as medium-sized. The CDR3 DNA sequence: TGTGCCAGTAGTACGACAGGGCCCTATAGCAATCAGCCCCAGCATTTT. Translated: CASSTTGPYSNQPQHF. This chain connects TRBV19 to TRBJ1-5; 7 bases match TRBD1. The CDR3 totals 16 residues. Germline V gene sequence: CDR1 LNHDA, CDR2 SQIVND (reference sequence). The V segment lost 4 bases and the J segment 0 bases; nucleotides outside the gene matches: 6.

Within the sample, this clonotype is medium-sized. This sequence joins TRBV28 and TRBJ2-3, with TRBD2 matching 11 bases. The CDR3 is 17 residues long. The germline CDR1 and CDR2 sequences are MDHEN and SYDVKM. V lost 8 bases, J lost 0 bases, and 10 bases stayed unmatched. In nucleotides, the CDR3 is TGTGCCAGCGACGGGACTAGCGGCGAGTTAAGCACAGATACGCAGTATTTT. This sequence encodes CASDGTSGELSTDTQYF.

In its sample, this clonotype ranks as medium-sized (0.01 to 0.1%). J is TRBJ1-4 and V is TRBV28, with D possibly matching TRBD1 (6 bases). Trimming pared 5 bases from V and 0 bases from J, leaving 13 bases between. Looked up from germline, CDR1 is MDHEN and CDR2 is SYDVKM. The CDR3 is 16 amino acids. The CDR3 spells CASSDAGEATNEKLFF. The CDR3 DNA sequence: TGTGCCAGCAGTGATGCAGGGGAAGCAACTAATGAAAAACTGTTTTTT.

This clonotype was counted between two and nine times. The rearrangement uses TRBV27 and TRBJ2-5; maybe TRBD2 (5 bases). This CDR3 region has 14 residues. The germline V gene has CDR1 MNHEY and CDR2 SMNVEV (reference sequence). Trimming removed 2 bases at V and 5 bases at J, with 12 bases between. The CDR3 here is CASSLVRGMETQYF. The CDR3 DNA reads as TGTGCCAGCAGTTTAGTCCGGGGAATGGAGACCCAGTACTTC.

The J gene is TRBJ1-2, the V gene TRBV13, with 7 positions matching TRBD1. CDR1 is PRHDT and CDR2 is FYEKMQ in the germline V gene (reference sequence). The CDR3 extends over 15 amino acids. Unmatched junction bases numbered 6, after V lost 3 bases and J lost 2 bases. Written as DNA, the CDR3 is TGTGCCAGCAGCTTCAACAGGGGAGTAAACTATGGCTACACCTTC. It encodes CASSFNRGVNYGYTF.

This clonotype was detected a few times. This rearrangement joins TRBV27 to TRBJ2-3, with TRBD2 matching over 10 bases. Germline V gene sequence: CDR1 MNHEY, CDR2 SMNVEV (reference sequence). Trimming cost V 5 bases and J 2 bases; bases outside gene matches: 10. CDR3 length: 17 amino acids. The CDR3 protein is CASSPTTTSGYTDTQYF. CDR3 bases: TGTGCCAGCAGTCCCACCACGACTAGCGGGTACACAGATACGCAGTATTTT.

A remark on this clonotype: A much larger clone differs by one base, so this may be a read error. The CDR3 loop is CASSSDYTQHF. CDR3 coding DNA: TGTGCCAGCAGCTCCGACTATACGCAGCATTTT. The V call is TRBV7-2, the J call TRBJ2-3; D is unresolved. The J call may be faulty, since TRBJ1-5 better matches the DNA end. Germline V gives CDR1 SGHTA, CDR2 FQGNSA. The CDR3 totals 11 residues.

The rearrangement links TRBV28 to TRBJ2-5; D unresolved. Trimming took off 3 bases at V and 3 bases at J, with 8 bases between the two ends. Germline values: CDR1 MDHEN, CDR2 SYDVKM. The CDR3 contains 13 residues. The CDR3 spells CASSLYGEETQYF. Here the CDR3 DNA reads TGTGCCAGCAGTTTGTATGGGGAAGAGACCCAGTACTTC.

This clonotype was seen only a few times. The rearrangement joins TRBV19 to TRBJ2-5; the D gene is possibly TRBD1 (6 bases). The germline V gene encodes CDR1 LNHDA and CDR2 SQIVND (reference sequence). The CDR3 sequence is 13 residues long. Trimming cost V 3 bases and J 3 bases, with 8 bases left between them. The CDR3 spells CASSMWTEETQYF. The CDR3, as DNA: TGTGCCAGTAGTATGTGGACAGAAGAGACCCAGTACTTC.

Worth noting for this clonotype: The junction differs from germline at one of its ends, possibly a read error. The J gene is TRBJ1-4, the V gene TRBV7-2; 8 bases are a match to TRBD1. The CDR3 covers 15 residues. Germline V gene data show CDR1 as SGHTA and CDR2 as FQGNSA. CDR3 nucleotide sequence: TGTGCCAGCAGCTTGGACAGGGCCGCTAATGAAAAACTGATTTTT. Its translation: CASSLDRAANEKLIF.

This clonotype has only a few counts. The V and J genes are TRBV4-3 and TRBJ2-7; possible D gene TRBD2, 6 bases. Germline lookup yields CDR1 LGHNA and CDR2 YSLEER. Between the trimmed V and J ends, which lost 4 bases and 4 bases, there was a span of 14 bases. The CDR3 totals 14 residues. CDR3: CASSRRDSPYEQYF. CDR3 nucleotides: TGCGCCAGCAGCCGCCGGGACTCGCCTTACGAGCAGTACTTC.

This clonotype was detected a few times. The chain carries TRBV12-3 or TRBV12-4 and TRBJ1-1; the D is unclear. V shed 7 bases and J shed 0 bases, with 12 bases lying between them. The CDR3 extends over 14 amino acids. The CDR3 nucleotides are TGTGCCAGCAACGCCGACGGAGTGAACACTGAAGCTTTCTTT. Translated: CASNADGVNTEAFF.

This clonotype has more than one count but fewer than ten. The chain has TRBV5-6 and TRBJ2-4, with 8 bases matching TRBD1. Germline loops: CDR1 SGHDT, CDR2 YYEEEE. Losses at the gene ends were 3 bases for V and 5 bases for J; bases not matched to a gene: 4. CDR3 length: 14 amino acids. CDR3 protein: CASSWGTGENIQYF. The CDR3 DNA follows: TGTGCCAGCAGCTGGGGGACAGGAGAAAACATTCAGTACTTC.

In the case of this clonotype: A single base separates this from a much larger clone, so it may be a read error. The gene calls are TRBV5-1 and TRBJ2-3; D is possibly TRBD1 (6 bases). Germline V gene lookup returns CDR1 SGHRS and CDR2 YFSETQ. V gave up 1 base and J gave up 4 bases, with 13 bases separating them. The CDR3 spans 15 residues. The CDR3 here is CASSLFGRGSDTQYF. The CDR3 DNA follows: TGCGCCAGCAGCTTGTTTGGCAGGGGCTCAGATACGCAGTATTTT.

J is TRBJ2-7 and V is TRBV6-1, with D uncertain. The germline V gene encodes CDR1 MNHNS and CDR2 SASEGT. V was trimmed by 3 bases and J by 0 bases, leaving 12 bases between them. This CDR3 is 15 amino acids long. CDR3: CASSERLYSSYEQYF. CDR3 nucleotides: TGTGCCAGCAGTGAGCGACTGTATAGCTCCTACGAGCAGTACTTC.

The chain combines TRBV12-3 or TRBV12-4 with TRBJ2-4, with a weak D call TRBD1 (5 bases). V was trimmed by 2 bases and J by 5 bases, leaving 16 bases between them. The CDR3 has 16 amino acids. In nucleotides, the CDR3 is TGTGCCAGCAGTTTACCCGATGACAGAGAACAAAACATTCAGTACTTC. The encoded protein is CASSLPDDREQNIQYF.

As for this clonotype: This may be a read error, as it is one base from a much larger clone. This CDR3 is missing its conserved last phenylalanine or tryptophan, likely due to a read error. The chain joins TRBV15 to TRBJ1-5; possibly TRBD1 for D (6 bases). Trimming took off 2 bases at V and 0 bases at J, with 14 bases between the two ends. CDR1 and CDR2 (germline): LNHNV, YYDKDF (reference sequence). The CDR3 length is 17 residues. The CDR3 DNA sequence: TGTGCCACCAGCAGACGAGGACAGCTTTATAGCAATCAGCCCCAGCATATT. It codes for CATSRRGQLYSNQPQHI.